Listed here are 7 T cell receptor beta chains from one sample, sequenced in a study of cytomegalovirus exposure and HLA in healthy donors. Primers included in the PCR were 60 Vbeta and 13 Jbeta primers. TCRdb's table, derived via immunoSEQ multiplex PCR, lists solely in-frame clones and lacks some. The sample consists of 100,000 to 150,000 clones, roughly 80% of them appearing once. Sequenced material: PBMCs. These receptors all stem from a man aged 25-45 years in good health and CMV-seronegative.

This chain links TRBV7-6 with TRBJ2-7, with a possible D match to TRBD1 (6 bases). The CDR3 totals 14 residues. The germline V and J ends were trimmed by 1 base and 6 bases, with 13 bases remaining between them. CDR1 and CDR2 (germline): SGHVS, FNYEAQ. The CDR3 nucleotides are TGTGCCAGCAGCTTAGTGGCAGGGGTCGGCGAGCAGTACTTC. This encodes CASSLVAGVGEQYF.

This rearrangement joins TRBV9 to TRBJ2-2, with 9 bases that match TRBD2. J lost 4 bases, V lost 0 bases, and 4 bases had no gene match. Germline CDR1 and CDR2: SGDLS and YYNGEE. This CDR3 has 16 amino acids. The CDR3 region is CASSVDAGGRTGELFF. The CDR3, as DNA: TGTGCCAGCAGCGTAGATGCGGGAGGGCGCACCGGGGAGCTGTTTTTT.

The J gene is TRBJ2-5, the V gene TRBV7-8; D unclear. The germline gives CDR1 SGHVS, CDR2 FQNEAQ. The germline V and J ends were trimmed by 0 bases and 2 bases, with 10 bases remaining between them. The CDR3 sequence is 15 residues long. The CDR3, as DNA: TGTGCCAGCAGCTTAGCGATCCGCCGGCAAGAGACCCAGTACTTC. Its translation is CASSLAIRRQETQYF.

This chain joins TRBV5-1 and TRBJ2-3; 7 bases are a match to TRBD2. CDR3 length: 16 residues. Germline CDR1 reads SGHRS; CDR2 reads YFSETQ. V lost 0 bases, J lost 2 bases, and 6 bases stayed unmatched. DNA of the CDR3: TGCGCCAGCAGCTTGGCTAGCGGAGTTTACACAGATACGCAGTATTTT. This codes for CASSLASGVYTDTQYF.

This chain uses TRBV18 with TRBJ1-3, with 11 bases lining up with TRBD1. This CDR3 has 16 residues. The trim removed 4 bases at V and 3 bases at J, leaving 5 bases unmatched. Per germline, CDR1 KGHSH and CDR2 LQKENI. CDR3 sequence (DNA): TGTGCCAGCTCACAGGACAGGGGGCGAGGTGGAAACACCATATATTTT. Residues: CASSQDRGRGGNTIYF.

The chain links TRBV7-9 to TRBJ2-5, with TRBD2 matching over 12 bases. The tail of the sequence fits TRBJ2-7 better, so the J call may be wrong. Germline V lookup: CDR1 SEHNR, CDR2 FQNEAQ (reference sequence). The CDR3 has 15 residues. The DNA for the CDR3 is TGTGCCAGCAGCCAAGGACTAGCGGGATACCACGAGCAGTACTTC. This codes for CASSQGLAGYHEQYF.

This clone was seen only a few times. The V gene is TRBV6-5, the J gene TRBJ2-5, with no clear D. This CDR3 spans 13 amino acids. The V gene lost 5 bases and the J gene lost 5 bases, with 12 bases spanning the gap. Germline CDR1 and CDR2: MNHEY and SVGAGI. The CDR3, as DNA: TGTGCCAGCAGTCTTCGGAGTTCCGAGACCCAGTACTTC. This gives the protein CASSLRSSETQYF.